These T cell receptor beta chains were read from a single sample in a study of OX40 agonist ivuxolimab in advanced cancers. The protocol was immunoSEQ multiplex PCR, while the TCRdb copy is restricted to in-frame clones and leaves out a portion. The repertoire holds 100,000 to 150,000 clones, with over 85% as singletons. The sample here was CD4+ or CD8+ T cells sorted from blood, taken in a trial of the OX40 agonist ivuxolimab. The source of these receptors is an adult with an advanced solid tumor such as melanoma, head and neck, liver or kidney cancer. Each CDR3 is given with its conserved first and last residue. Fields, in order: clone size, J gene, D gene, V gene, CDR3 DNA, CDR3 protein. A D gene is named only where the DNA matches it firmly. Size is stated for part of the rows, as once, few or many counts, or as a class when the clone is expanded.

clone size: -
J gene: TRBJ2-1
D gene: TRBD2
V gene: TRBV15
CDR3 DNA: TGTGCCACCACCGCTAGCGGGACGGACTTGTACAATGAGCAGTTCTTC
CDR3 protein: CATTASGTDLYNEQFF

clone size: -
J gene: TRBJ2-5
D gene: -
V gene: TRBV5-1
CDR3 DNA: TGCGCCAGCAGCTTTCCCAAAGAGACCCAGTACTTC
CDR3 protein: CASSFPKETQYF

clone size: few
J gene: TRBJ2-1
D gene: TRBD1
V gene: TRBV7-7
CDR3 DNA: TGTGCCAGCAGCCTCTCCGGGACAGGCAATGAGCAGTTCTTC
CDR3 protein: CASSLSGTGNEQFF

clone size: -
J gene: TRBJ1-5
D gene: -
V gene: TRBV19
CDR3 DNA: TGTGCCAGTAGTATAGATCCGCCAGGGATAAGGAGCAATCAGCCCCAGCATTTT
CDR3 protein: CASSIDPPGIRSNQPQHF

clone size: -
J gene: TRBJ2-3
D gene: -
V gene: TRBV28
CDR3 DNA: TGTGCCAGCAGTGCACCAGGTTTAGGGGGTACGCAGTATTTT
CDR3 protein: CASSAPGLGGTQYF

clone size: -
J gene: TRBJ2-5
D gene: -
V gene: TRBV18
CDR3 DNA: TGTGCCAGCTCACGAAGGGACGGGCAAGAGACCCAGTACTTC
CDR3 protein: CASSRRDGQETQYF

clone size: -
J gene: TRBJ1-2
D gene: TRBD1
V gene: TRBV19
CDR3 DNA: TGTGCCAGTAGTGAGGGGGCGCGTGGCTACACCTTC
CDR3 protein: CASSEGARGYTF

clone size: -
J gene: TRBJ2-1
D gene: TRBD2
V gene: TRBV28
CDR3 DNA: TGTGCCAGCAGTCCCCCTAGCGGGAGGTCTAATGAGCAGTTCTTC
CDR3 protein: CASSPPSGRSNEQFF

clone size: -
J gene: TRBJ2-4
D gene: -
V gene: TRBV5-1
CDR3 DNA: TGCGCCAGCAGCTTGGCAGGAGCCAAAAACATTCAGTACTTC
CDR3 protein: CASSLAGAKNIQYF

clone size: -
J gene: TRBJ1-4
D gene: -
V gene: TRBV5-4
CDR3 DNA: TGTGCCAGCAGCCTCGGGCGCGGTGGAGAAATTGAAAAACTGTTTTTT
CDR3 protein: CASSLGRGGEIEKLFF

clone size: -
J gene: TRBJ2-7
D gene: -
V gene: TRBV5-4
CDR3 DNA: TGTGCCAGCAGCTTGGCCGCCCTGGGAACCGAGCAGTACTTC
CDR3 protein: CASSLAALGTEQYF

clone size: -
J gene: TRBJ2-7
D gene: -
V gene: TRBV5-1
CDR3 DNA: TGCGCCAGCAGCTTGGCTCCCGACCAACCTTCCTACGAGCAGTACTTC
CDR3 protein: CASSLAPDQPSYEQYF